This TCR beta chain was sequenced in a study of neurological immune-mediated disorders. This clonotype was seen ten or more times. The CDR3 totals 15 residues. Germline V gene sequence: CDR1 LNHNV, CDR2 YYDKDF (reference sequence). V lost 0 bases, J lost 2 bases, and 8 bases lay in between. A single record per CDR3 protein comes from TCRdb applying MiXCR to the 5' RACE reads. The repertoire consists of 45,000 to 50,000 distinct CDR3 sequences, with just under 4.5% occurring once and the leading ten covering just over 5.5%. The sequencing sample was made of PBMCs. The chain is built from TRBV15 and TRBJ1-3; D is undetermined. This clonotype originated in a woman in her sixties or seventies with multiple sclerosis. CDR3 loop: CATSRDLGTGNTIYF. The CDR3 DNA reads as TGTGCCACCAGCAGAGATTTGGGAACTGGAAACACCATATATTTT.